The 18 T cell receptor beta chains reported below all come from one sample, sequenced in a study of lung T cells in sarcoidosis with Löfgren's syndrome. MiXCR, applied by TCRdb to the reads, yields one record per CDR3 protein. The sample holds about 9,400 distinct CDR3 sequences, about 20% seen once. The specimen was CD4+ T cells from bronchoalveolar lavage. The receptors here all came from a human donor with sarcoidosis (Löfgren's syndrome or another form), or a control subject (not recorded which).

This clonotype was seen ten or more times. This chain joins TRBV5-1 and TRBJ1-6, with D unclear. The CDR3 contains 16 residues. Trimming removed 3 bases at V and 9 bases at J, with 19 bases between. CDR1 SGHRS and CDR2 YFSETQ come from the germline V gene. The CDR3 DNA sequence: TGCGCCAGCAGCTCGAACCCGGACGGAGGTGTTTCACCCCTCCACTTT. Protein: CASSSNPDGGVSPLHF.

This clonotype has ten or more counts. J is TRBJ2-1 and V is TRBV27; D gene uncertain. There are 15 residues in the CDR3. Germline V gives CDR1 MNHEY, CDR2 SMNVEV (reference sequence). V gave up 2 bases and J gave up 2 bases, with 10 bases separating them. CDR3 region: CASSLLPTTYNEQFF. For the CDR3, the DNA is TGTGCCAGCAGTTTACTCCCTACGACCTACAATGAGCAGTTCTTC.

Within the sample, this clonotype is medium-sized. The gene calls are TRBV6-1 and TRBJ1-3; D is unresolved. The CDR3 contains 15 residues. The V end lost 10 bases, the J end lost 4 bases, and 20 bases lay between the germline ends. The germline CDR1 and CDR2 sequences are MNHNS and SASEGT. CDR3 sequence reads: CATDPGADKGNTIYF. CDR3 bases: TGTGCCACCGATCCAGGAGCCGACAAGGGAAACACCATATATTTT.

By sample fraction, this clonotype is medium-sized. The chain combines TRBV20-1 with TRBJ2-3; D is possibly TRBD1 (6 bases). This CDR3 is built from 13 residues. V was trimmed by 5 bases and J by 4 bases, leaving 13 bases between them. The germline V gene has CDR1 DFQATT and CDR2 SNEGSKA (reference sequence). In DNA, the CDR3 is TGCAGTGCTGGTAGGACAGTCTCAGATACGCAGTATTTT. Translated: CSAGRTVSDTQYF.

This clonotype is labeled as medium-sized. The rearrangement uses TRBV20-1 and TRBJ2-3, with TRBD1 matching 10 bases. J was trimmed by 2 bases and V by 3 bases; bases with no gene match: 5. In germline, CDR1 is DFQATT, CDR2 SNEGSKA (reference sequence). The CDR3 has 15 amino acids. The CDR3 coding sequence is TGCAGTGCTAGCCCGGGACAGGGGAACACAGATACGCAGTATTTT. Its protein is CSASPGQGNTDTQYF.

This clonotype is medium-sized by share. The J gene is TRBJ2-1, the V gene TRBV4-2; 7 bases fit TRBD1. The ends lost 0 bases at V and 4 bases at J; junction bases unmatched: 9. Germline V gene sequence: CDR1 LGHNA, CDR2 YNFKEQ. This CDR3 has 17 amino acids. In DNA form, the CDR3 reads TGTGCCAGCAGCCAAGATTATACAGGGGCAGTGTACAATGAGCAGTTCTTC. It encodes CASSQDYTGAVYNEQFF.

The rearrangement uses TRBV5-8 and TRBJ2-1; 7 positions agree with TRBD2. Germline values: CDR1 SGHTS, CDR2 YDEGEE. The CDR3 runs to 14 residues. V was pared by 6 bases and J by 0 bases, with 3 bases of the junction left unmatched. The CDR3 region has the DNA TGTGCCAGCATCGGCGGGAGCTCCTACAATGAGCAGTTCTTC. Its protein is CASIGGSSYNEQFF.

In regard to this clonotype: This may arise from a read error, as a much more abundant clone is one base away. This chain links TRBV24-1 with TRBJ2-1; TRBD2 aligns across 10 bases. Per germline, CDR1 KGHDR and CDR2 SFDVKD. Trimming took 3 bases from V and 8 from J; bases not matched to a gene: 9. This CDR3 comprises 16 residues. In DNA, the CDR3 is TGTGCCACCAGTGATGAGAGCGGGAGGGTTGACGATGAGCAGTTCTTC. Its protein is CATSDESGRVDDEQFF.

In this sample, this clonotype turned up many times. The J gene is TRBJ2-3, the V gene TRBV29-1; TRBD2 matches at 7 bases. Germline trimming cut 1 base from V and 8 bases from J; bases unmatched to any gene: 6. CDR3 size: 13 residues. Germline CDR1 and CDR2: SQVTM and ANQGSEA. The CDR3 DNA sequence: TGCAGCGTTGAAGGGGAGGGTTTTCGTACGCAGTATTTT. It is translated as CSVEGEGFRTQYF.

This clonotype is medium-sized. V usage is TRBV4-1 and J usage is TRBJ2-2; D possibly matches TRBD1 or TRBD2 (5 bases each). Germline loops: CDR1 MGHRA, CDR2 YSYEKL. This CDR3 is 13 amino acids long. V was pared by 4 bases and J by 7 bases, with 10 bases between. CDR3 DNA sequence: TGCGCCAGCAGCCGCAGGGACGACGGGGAGCTGTTTTTT. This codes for CASSRRDDGELFF.

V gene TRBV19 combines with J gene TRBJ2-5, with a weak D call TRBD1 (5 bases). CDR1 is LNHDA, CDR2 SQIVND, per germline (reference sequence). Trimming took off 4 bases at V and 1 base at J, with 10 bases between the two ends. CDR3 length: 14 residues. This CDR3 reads CASSSPTAQETQYF. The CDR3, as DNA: TGTGCCAGTAGTAGTCCGACAGCCCAAGAGACCCAGTACTTC.

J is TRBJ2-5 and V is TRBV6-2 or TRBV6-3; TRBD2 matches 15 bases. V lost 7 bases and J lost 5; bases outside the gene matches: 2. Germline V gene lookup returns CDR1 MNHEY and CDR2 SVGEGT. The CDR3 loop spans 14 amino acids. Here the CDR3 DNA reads TGTGCCAGCACGGGGACTAGCGGGAGGGAGACCCAGTACTTC. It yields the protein CASTGTSGRETQYF.

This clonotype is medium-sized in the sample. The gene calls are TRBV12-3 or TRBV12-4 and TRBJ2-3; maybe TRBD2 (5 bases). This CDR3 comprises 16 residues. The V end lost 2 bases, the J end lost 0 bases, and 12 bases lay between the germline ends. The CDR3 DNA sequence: TGTGCCAGCAGTTTAATGGCCGGGGAGAGCACAGATACGCAGTATTTT. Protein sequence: CASSLMAGESTDTQYF.

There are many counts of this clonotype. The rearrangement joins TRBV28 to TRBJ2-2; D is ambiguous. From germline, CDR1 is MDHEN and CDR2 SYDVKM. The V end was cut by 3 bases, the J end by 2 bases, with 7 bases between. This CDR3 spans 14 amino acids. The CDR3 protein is CASSFPINTGELFF. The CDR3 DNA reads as TGTGCCAGCAGTTTCCCTATAAACACCGGGGAGCTGTTTTTT.

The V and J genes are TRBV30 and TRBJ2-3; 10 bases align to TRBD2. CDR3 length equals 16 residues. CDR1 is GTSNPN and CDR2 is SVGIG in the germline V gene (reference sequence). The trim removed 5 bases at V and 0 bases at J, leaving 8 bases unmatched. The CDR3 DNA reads TGTGCCTGGGCCAGCGGGAGGGGGGCTAGCACAGATACGCAGTATTTT. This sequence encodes CAWASGRGASTDTQYF.

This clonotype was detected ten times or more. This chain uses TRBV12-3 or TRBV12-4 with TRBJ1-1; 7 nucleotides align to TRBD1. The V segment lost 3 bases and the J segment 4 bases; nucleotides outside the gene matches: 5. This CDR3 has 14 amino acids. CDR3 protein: CASSFQGVGTEAFF. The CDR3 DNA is TGTGCCAGCAGTTTCCAGGGGGTGGGCACTGAAGCTTTCTTT.

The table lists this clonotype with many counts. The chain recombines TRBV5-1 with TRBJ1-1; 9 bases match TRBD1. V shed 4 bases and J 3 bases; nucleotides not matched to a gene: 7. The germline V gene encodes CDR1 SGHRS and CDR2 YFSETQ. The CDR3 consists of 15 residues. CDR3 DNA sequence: TGCGCCAGCAGCCCGGGACAGGGCCGGGACACTGAAGCTTTCTTT. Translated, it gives CASSPGQGRDTEAFF.

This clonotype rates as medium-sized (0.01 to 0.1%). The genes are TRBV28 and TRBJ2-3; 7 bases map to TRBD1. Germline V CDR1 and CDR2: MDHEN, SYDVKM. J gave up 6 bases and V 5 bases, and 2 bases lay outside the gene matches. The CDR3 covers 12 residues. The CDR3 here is CASSQQGDTQYF. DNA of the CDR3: TGTGCCAGCAGTCAACAGGGGGATACGCAGTATTTT.